The present entry profiles one TCR beta chain with its context. Its cognate antigen is unknown. The germline V gene has CDR1 LGHNA and CDR2 YSLEER. V was pared by 1 base and J by 3 bases, with 5 bases between. The CDR3 contains 13 residues. The data belong to a study of PD-L1 blockade in urothelial cancer. Study summary: Blood was evaluated 3 weeks (second dose) and 6 weeks after therapy began. There were a median of about 140,000 T cells in blood samples.

As for time point: peripheral blood 6 weeks after treatment start. Patients had locally advanced or metastatic urothelial carcinoma. Study results and limitations: Below-median pretreatment blood TCR clonality was a predictor of better survival.

Clones were read by immunoSEQ multiplex PCR, and TCRdb kept only the in-frame ones, dropping some. The repertoire holds 25,000 to 35,000 clones, 79% seen once, with around 3.3% in the top ten. The gene calls are TRBV4-3 and TRBJ2-3; D is unclear. Sequenced here: PBMCs, sampled around atezolizumab (anti-PD-L1) treatment. The sequence derives from a man in his 70s with urothelial cancer. CDR3 residues: CASSQAVTDTQYF. The CDR3 DNA reads as TGCGCCAGCAGCCAAGCAGTTACAGATACGCAGTATTTT.